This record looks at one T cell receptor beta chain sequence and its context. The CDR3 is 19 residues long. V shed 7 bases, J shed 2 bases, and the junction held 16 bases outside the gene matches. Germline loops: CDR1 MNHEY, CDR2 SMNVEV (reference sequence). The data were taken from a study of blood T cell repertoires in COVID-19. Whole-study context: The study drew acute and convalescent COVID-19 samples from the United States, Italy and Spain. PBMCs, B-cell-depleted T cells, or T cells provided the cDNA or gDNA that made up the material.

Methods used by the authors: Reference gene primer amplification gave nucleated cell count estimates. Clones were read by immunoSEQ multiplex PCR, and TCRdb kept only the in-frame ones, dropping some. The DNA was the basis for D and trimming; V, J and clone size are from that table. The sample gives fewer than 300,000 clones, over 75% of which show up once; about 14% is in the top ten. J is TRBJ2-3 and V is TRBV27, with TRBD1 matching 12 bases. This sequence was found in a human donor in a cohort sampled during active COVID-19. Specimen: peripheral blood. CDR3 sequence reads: CASKSIRDRGRLITDTQYF. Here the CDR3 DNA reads TGTGCCAGCAAGTCAATCCGGGACAGGGGGCGGCTGATCACAGATACGCAGTATTTT.